This passage covers 5 T cell receptor beta chains from one sample sequenced in a study of cytomegalovirus exposure and HLA in healthy donors. PCR involved 60 Vbeta and 13 Jbeta primers. Assay: immunoSEQ multiplex PCR; the TCRdb copy retains only in-frame clones and omits some. The table has some 140,000 clones, approximately 74% seen once; the top ten hold around 2.3%. The sequenced material came from PBMCs. These receptors were collected from a man aged 25 to 45 in good health and CMV-seronegative.

The CDR3 region is CASSAQRSYNEQFF. DNA for the CDR3: TGTGCCAGCAGTGCGCAGCGCTCCTACAATGAGCAGTTCTTC. V gene TRBV2 combines with J gene TRBJ2-1, with D unclear. The ends were cut back, 4 bases at V and 0 bases at J, with 7 bases in the middle. Germline CDR1 reads SNHLY; CDR2 reads FYNNEI. The CDR3 covers 14 residues.

CDR3 region: CASSLAGTQYF. As DNA, the CDR3 is TGTGCCAGCAGTTTAGCGGGGACCCAGTACTTC. The genes are TRBV6-6 and TRBJ2-5, with 7 bases lining up with TRBD2. This CDR3 spans 11 amino acids. The germline V gene encodes CDR1 MNHNY and CDR2 SVGAGI (reference sequence). With V trimmed by 4 bases and J by 7 bases, 0 bases remained unmatched.

V and J are TRBV6-6 and TRBJ2-3; 12 bases map to TRBD2. CDR3 length equals 14 residues. CDR1 is MNHNY, CDR2 SVGAGI, per germline (reference sequence). V dropped 6 bases and J dropped 5; count of bases not matched to a gene: 3. The CDR3 region is CASSLAGGGDTQYF. The CDR3 region has the DNA TGTGCCAGCAGCCTAGCGGGGGGGGGAGATACGCAGTATTTT.

The DNA for the CDR3 is TGTGCCAGTAGTCCTGGTCGGTCTAGCTCCTACAATGAGCAGTTCTTC. Protein sequence: CASSPGRSSSYNEQFF. This chain links TRBV19 with TRBJ2-1, with D uncertain. Germline-derived CDR1 and CDR2 are LNHDA and SQIVND (reference sequence). V lost 5 bases and J 0 bases, leaving 14 bases between the germline ends. The CDR3 length is 16 residues.

This clone has a count of ten or more. The CDR3 region is CASSGTGRDNSPLHF. CDR3 DNA: TGTGCCAGCAGCGGGACAGGCAGAGATAATTCACCCCTCCACTTT. This chain joins TRBV2 and TRBJ1-6, with 8 bases fitting TRBD1. V was clipped by 6 bases and J by 5 bases; unmatched bases: 6. From germline, CDR1 is SNHLY and CDR2 FYNNEI. This CDR3 comprises 15 residues. Based on the CDR3 plus reference TRBV2 and TRBJ1-6, the full variable domain is EPEVTQTPSHQVTQMGQEVILRCVPISNHLYFYWYRQILGQKVEFLVSFYNNEISEKSEIFDDQFSVERPDGSNFTLKIRSTKLEDSAMYFCASSGTGRDNSPLHFGNGTRLTVT.